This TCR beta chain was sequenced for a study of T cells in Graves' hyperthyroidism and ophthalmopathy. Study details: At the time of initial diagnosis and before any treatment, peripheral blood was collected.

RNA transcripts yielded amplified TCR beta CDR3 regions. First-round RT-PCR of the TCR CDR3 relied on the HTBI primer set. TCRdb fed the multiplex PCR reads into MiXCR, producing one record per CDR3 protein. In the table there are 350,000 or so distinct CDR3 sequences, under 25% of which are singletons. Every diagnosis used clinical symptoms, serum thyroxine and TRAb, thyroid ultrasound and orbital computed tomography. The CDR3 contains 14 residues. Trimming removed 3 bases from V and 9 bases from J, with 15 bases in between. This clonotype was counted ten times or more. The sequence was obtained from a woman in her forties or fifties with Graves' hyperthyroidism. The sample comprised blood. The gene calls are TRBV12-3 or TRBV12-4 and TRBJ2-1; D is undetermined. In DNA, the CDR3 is TGTGCCAGCAGTTTTGGTACCGGCTATGTTGAGCAGTTCTTC. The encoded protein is CASSFGTGYVEQFF.